This T cell receptor (beta chain) stems from a study of blood T cell repertoires in COVID-19 (TCRdb year 2020). About the study as a whole: The collaborator samples originated in the United States, Italy and Spain and spanned the acute and convalescent phases of COVID-19. The material from the prospective study consisted of cDNA or gDNA derived from T cells, B-cell-depleted T cells, or PBMCs. Deeply sampled blood TCRbeta repertoires from subjects exposed to, actively infected with, or recovered from COVID-19 were included in the dataset. A freely available public database, intended as a resource for researchers studying the immune response to SARS-CoV-2, is where the repertoires were released. The samples were drawn from the first 160 participants of the ongoing ImmuneRACE study and from under 1,500 subjects provided by 6 global collaborators. Nearly every sample came with metadata listing a de-identified subject ID, COVID-19 status, age in years and sex. Where available, HLA class I and class II types were taken from metadata supplied by the sample provider and were not determined by assay-based typing. Overall study outcomes, separate from this receptor: Clinical and demographic metadata were provided uncurated, with the amount varying by source and participant.

With respect to this clone: Its cognate antigen has yet to be identified. Nothing much larger sits one base from this clone, and base qualities are not available.

Each collaborating institution followed its own protocols to collect whole blood in K2EDTA tubes. For TCRbeta analysis, collaborators shipped samples in one of three forms: frozen whole blood, isolated PBMCs, or DNA extracted from either of those sample types. TCRbeta CDR3 regions were amplified from genomic DNA by means of the immunoSEQ Assay, a bias-controlled multiplex PCR. The authors' analysis ran thus. Nucleated cell counts per sample were estimated from amplification of reference gene primers within the assay. To quantify the absolute abundance of each unique TCRbeta CDR3 rearrangement, sequence reads were collapsed and filtered. For each sample, productive Simpson clonality was calculated as the square root of Simpson's diversity index over productive rearrangements. TCRdb took over this immuneACCESS table, retaining in-frame rearrangements with V and J assigned. Such tables are incomplete; in checked studies, under half of the missing clones stem from an unresolved V gene, and the remainder is unexplained. V and J calls and clone size follow that table, whereas D and trimming were derived from the DNA. Recorded for this sample are about 100,000 clones; 60% to 80% of them occurred a single time. The ten largest clones take up about 9% of the sample.

The source of this sequence is a man between 60 and 75 years old with active or convalescent COVID-19. The sample was peripheral blood.

The nucleotide sequence reads as follows: TGTGCCAGTAGTAGGATGGACAGGGGCGACTATGGCTACACCTTC. Translation gives CASSRMDRGDYGYTF. This sequence uses TRBV19 and TRBJ1-2; the junction holds 9 bases that match TRBD1. The CDR1 and CDR2 encoded by the germline V gene (reference sequence) are LNHDA and SQIVND. The CDR3 spans 15 residues, from the cysteine through the phenylalanine. Only the CDR3 part of the read is kept: 45 bases, read in frame from the first base. Compared with germline, V lacks 4 bases and J lacks 3 bases; bases without a gene match: 6.